This T cell receptor beta chain was found in a study of blood T cells in healthy people across ages (dated by TCRdb to the mid-2010s). Regarding the study in general: In model experiments, template switching captured about one uniquely barcoded TCR beta cDNA molecule for every two T cells. Two additional independent replicas of 1 million unique cDNA reads from the same blood draw were analyzed for two donors (one aged 18 to 30 and one aged 80 or older). Donors were grouped into four age groups: young (average roughly 15 years), middle-aged (around 39), aged (around 56) and long-lived (less than 85). The study measured age-related changes in TCR beta repertoire diversity using deep sequencing normalized with unique cDNA molecular identifiers.

The 40 or so donors, aged 6 to 90 years, were systemically healthy Caucasian individuals from Russia. Roughly 10 milliliters of peripheral blood were drawn from each donor into EDTA-treated Vacutainer tubes. PBMCs were isolated by Ficoll-Paque density-gradient centrifugation, with at least 7 million obtained per sample. Total RNA, at least 5 micrograms per sample, was extracted from PBMCs with Trizol reagent. The percentages of naive CD45RAhigh/CD27high T cells were determined by flow cytometry on a PBMC aliquot from every donor. To prepare the library, 5' RACE was applied. The data were produced on an Illumina HiSeq 2500. A second PCR of 7 to 11 cycles was performed with a sample-barcoded 5' primer and a J-beta primer mix. A template-switch 5' adaptor carrying 12 random nucleotides introduced a unique molecular identifier onto each TCR beta cDNA molecule. Each sample yielded at least 3 million CDR3-containing paired-end reads. First-strand cDNA synthesis was performed from all RNA using the Mint cDNA synthesis kit, with priming by a TRBC-specific oligonucleotide. All cDNA was treated with uracil-DNA glycosylase and then went through a first 18-cycle PCR with the universal primers M1SS and BC2_uni_R. The paper's data handling went like this. Each sample was normalized by randomly selecting 1 million high-quality reads, each carrying a distinct molecular identifier. Reads with shared molecular identifiers were discarded instead of being binned into consensus sequences. MiTCR, with a Q25 quality threshold and the strictest error-elimination algorithm, was used for CDR3 identification, clonotype clustering and error correction. A nonparametric unseen species model using Euler transformation provided a lower-bound estimate of total TCR beta diversity. TCRdb itself trimmed the public reads at Q25 with fastp, ran MiXCR and retained productive beta chains. Merged by CDR3 protein, the rows form single entries marked with the most common genes and DNA. In this record, the V and J calls reflect TCRdb's handling and not the investigators' own analysis. The sample has around 1,000,000 distinct CDR3 sequences on record, approximately 25% of them singletons. The top ten constitute around 0.75% of the sample.

The cysteine opens and the phenylalanine closes a CDR3 of 11 amino acids. Kept here is only the CDR3 DNA, which spans 33 bases and is read in frame from base 1. CDR1 and CDR2 are drawn from the germline V gene: SQVTM, ANQGSEA. Study-wide conclusions, independent of this receptor: Estimates of total diversity based on one million sequenced T cells were regarded as lower bounds and as underestimates. As age increased, observed TCR beta diversity per million T cells dropped in a roughly linear way, and a significant reduction was already evident by age around 41. A strong correlation was found between observed TCR beta diversity and the percentage of naive T cells measured by flow cytometry. The long-lived group showed more naive CD4+ T cells, fewer expanded clones and increased TCR diversity than the aged group, suggesting age selection. Since profiling was done on bulk unsorted PBMCs, naive and antigen-experienced compartments could not be conclusively compared. Because the CMV infection status of the donors was unknown, age-related changes in expanded clonotypes may potentially have been confounded.

This clonotype was found a few times. Its specific antigen is unknown. An end of the junction does not agree with germline; a read error may underlie this. Separately, the same data were catalogued under a study of T cells of mothers and their children. The second study reports: Nine systemically healthy Caucasian individuals served as donors, namely three mothers together with their six children. cDNA synthesis consumed the entire amount of extracted RNA, loaded at approximately 1.6 ug RNA in each 15 ul reaction. In the second PCR, sample barcodes and 2-4 random nucleotides were introduced via the M1S primer. Over 10 million TCR beta CDR3 reads came from each mother, compared with around 3 million reads from each child. In both related and unrelated pairs, thymic selection shapes the output of TCR recombination in a similar way, with inherited differences having only a minor effect. Normalized repertoire overlap was always found to be slightly, but never significantly, higher in related mother-child pairs than in unrelated mother-child pairs. No persistent microchimeric T cell clones were detected, at a sensitivity of roughly 99 clones per million clonotypes. Deep NGS was used in the study to compare the TCR beta repertoires of mothers and children and to look for features that separate related mother-child pairs from unrelated individuals. On average, the children were about 10 +/- 4 years old, while the mothers were approximately 41 +/- 4 years old. Libraries were sequenced on Illumina HiSeq 2000 with 100+100 nt paired-end reads after adapter ligation with NEBNext reagents. Mother and child libraries were prepared a month apart and sequenced in separate runs to prevent cross-contamination. Between roughly 500,000 and 2,300,000 distinct TCR beta clonotypes were identified per donor. Naive TCR beta clonotypes were estimated from low-frequency clonotypes matched to each donor's FACS-determined naive share, without sorting.

The chain was built from TRBV29-1 and TRBJ1-2; too little of a D gene remains to name it. The clonotype was recovered from a girl under 10 years old in good health. The specimen sequenced was blood. The CDR3 region reads CSVEDTNGYTF. The nucleotide sequence reads TGCAGCGTGGAAGATACGAATGGCTACACCTTC.